These 9 T cell receptor beta chains were all obtained from the same sample, sequenced in a study of T cells in Graves' hyperthyroidism and ophthalmopathy. What was amplified from RNA transcripts were TCR beta CDR3 regions. HTBI primers drove first-round RT-PCR of the TCR CDR3. In TCRdb, the multiplex PCR reads were re-called with MiXCR into one record per CDR3 protein. The repertoire holds over 500,000 distinct CDR3 sequences, 13% to 15% seen once, with over 11% in the top ten. Material for sequencing was blood. The source of these receptors is a woman aged 40 to 49 with Graves' hyperthyroidism.

This clonotype appeared many times. The chain has TRBV20-1 and TRBJ2-7; 10 bases map to TRBD2. J lost 6 bases, V lost 2 bases, and 4 bases had no gene match. The CDR3 covers 13 residues. The germline CDR1 and CDR2 sequences are DFQATT and SNEGSKA (reference sequence). The CDR3 DNA reads TGCAGTGCTAGACTAGCGGGAGTGGGCGAGCAGTACTTC. Encoded protein: CSARLAGVGEQYF.

This chain connects TRBV6-6 to TRBJ2-7, with D perhaps TRBD2 (5 bases). V dropped 2 bases and J dropped 7 bases, with 12 bases sitting between them. Germline-derived CDR1 and CDR2 are MNHNY and SVGAGI (reference sequence). The CDR3 runs to 13 residues. This CDR3 reads CASSYEGSGEQYF. In DNA, the CDR3 is TGTGCCAGCAGTTACGAGGGTTCGGGGGAGCAGTACTTC.

This clonotype was detected a few times. The chain combines TRBV19 with TRBJ2-1, with a tentative D call TRBD2 (6 bases). The CDR3 has 13 amino acids. The germline V gene encodes CDR1 LNHDA and CDR2 SQIVND (reference sequence). V lost 5 bases, J lost 8 bases, and 13 bases lay in between. The CDR3 is CASSDGGVHEQFF. DNA of the CDR3: TGTGCCAGTAGTGACGGCGGGGTCCATGAGCAGTTCTTC. The full variable domain, in which reference TRBV19 and TRBJ2-1 provide the parts outside the CDR3, is DGGITQSPKYLFRKEGQNVTLSCEQNLNHDAMYWYRQDPGQGLRLIYYSQIVNDFQKGDIAEGYSVSREKKESFPLTVTSAQKNPTAFYLCASSDGGVHEQFFGPGTRLTVL.

This clonotype was seen a handful of times. The chain is built from TRBV5-1 and TRBJ2-1; a possible D gene is TRBD1 (6 bases). Germline-derived CDR1 and CDR2 are SGHRS and YFSETQ. The CDR3 extends over 14 amino acids. Trimming left V 1 base short and J 7 bases short, with 12 bases between. The CDR3 spells CASSLWAGENEQFF. DNA for the CDR3: TGCGCCAGCAGCTTGTGGGCAGGGGAAAATGAGCAGTTCTTC.

This clonotype was counted ten times or more. The chain has TRBV7-9 and TRBJ2-3; 8 bases are a match to TRBD1. Germline V gene lookup returns CDR1 SEHNR and CDR2 FQNEAQ (reference sequence). J lost 1 base, V lost 2 bases, and 2 bases had no gene match. CDR3 length: 15 amino acids. CDR3 in amino acids: CASSLPGGGTDTQYF. The CDR3 DNA follows: TGTGCCAGCAGCTTACCAGGGGGCGGCACAGATACGCAGTATTTT.

The V call is TRBV6-1, the J call TRBJ2-1; 7 bases map to TRBD2. Germline V lookup: CDR1 MNHNS, CDR2 SASEGT. This CDR3 has 14 amino acids. Trimming cost V 8 bases and J 7 bases; bases outside gene matches: 11. The CDR3 sequence is CASEPAGLRNEQFF. CDR3 DNA sequence: TGTGCCAGCGAACCAGCGGGATTGAGGAATGAGCAGTTCTTC.

This clonotype was seen once. The chain links TRBV11-2 to TRBJ1-1; D is possibly TRBD1 (6 bases). The CDR3 has 14 residues. V lost 4 bases and J 3 bases, leaving 12 bases between the germline ends. In germline, CDR1 is SGHAT, CDR2 FQNNGV. The CDR3 reads CASSSRRTDTEAFF. CDR3 nucleotides: TGTGCCAGCAGCTCTCGCCGGACAGACACTGAAGCTTTCTTT.

In its sample, this clonotype was seen a few times. This chain links TRBV7-9 with TRBJ2-2; 7 nucleotides agree with TRBD1. The J segment lost 4 bases and the V segment lost 5 bases, leaving 7 bases of the junction unmatched. The CDR3 loop spans 15 amino acids. The germline gives CDR1 SEHNR, CDR2 FQNEAQ (reference sequence). The CDR3 loop is CASSHRQGLTGELFF. DNA for the CDR3: TGTGCCAGCAGCCATAGACAGGGTCTCACCGGGGAGCTGTTTTTT.

This clonotype has ten or more counts. The rearrangement uses TRBV28 and TRBJ1-1, with D perhaps TRBD1 (5 bases). This CDR3 spans 15 amino acids. V was trimmed by 6 bases and J by 5 bases, leaving 19 bases between them. Germline V gene sequence: CDR1 MDHEN, CDR2 SYDVKM. CDR3 in amino acids: CASSFGGGGITEAFF. DNA of the CDR3: TGTGCCAGCAGCTTCGGGGGGGGGGGGATTACTGAAGCTTTCTTT.